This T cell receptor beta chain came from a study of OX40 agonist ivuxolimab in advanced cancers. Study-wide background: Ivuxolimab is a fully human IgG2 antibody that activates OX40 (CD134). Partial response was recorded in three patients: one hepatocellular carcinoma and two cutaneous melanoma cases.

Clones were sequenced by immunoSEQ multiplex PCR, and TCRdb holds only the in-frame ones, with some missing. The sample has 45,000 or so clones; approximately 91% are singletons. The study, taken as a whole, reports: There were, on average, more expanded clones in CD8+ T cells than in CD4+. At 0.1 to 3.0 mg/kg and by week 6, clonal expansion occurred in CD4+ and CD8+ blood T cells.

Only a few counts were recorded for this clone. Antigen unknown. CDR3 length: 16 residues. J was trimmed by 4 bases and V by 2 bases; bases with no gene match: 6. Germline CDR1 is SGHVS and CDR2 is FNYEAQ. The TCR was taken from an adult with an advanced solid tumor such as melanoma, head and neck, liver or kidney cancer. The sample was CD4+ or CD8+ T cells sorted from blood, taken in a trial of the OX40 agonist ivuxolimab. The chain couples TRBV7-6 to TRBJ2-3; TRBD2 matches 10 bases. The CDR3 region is CASSLSSGRGPDTQYF. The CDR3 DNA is TGTGCCAGCAGCTTATCAAGCGGGAGGGGCCCAGATACGCAGTATTTT.